The source of this T cell receptor beta chain is a study of T cell responses to AZD1222 COVID-19 vaccine. Germline lookup yields CDR1 SEHNR and CDR2 FQNEAQ (reference sequence). The V end lost 6 bases, the J end lost 4 bases, and 12 bases lay between the germline ends. This CDR3 is 14 amino acids long. The study pooled second doses at about 4 or about 12 weeks. Assay used: immunoSEQ multiplex PCR; TCRdb lists only in-frame clones, some missing. This table has about 140,000 clones, 90% to 95% appearing once. This sequence was found in an adult who received the AZD1222 COVID-19 vaccine. The sequenced sample was peripheral blood, obtained 28 days after the second AZD1222 dose. The chain uses TRBV7-9 and TRBJ2-2; the D call may be TRBD1 or TRBD2 (6 bases each). The CDR3 bases are TGTGCCAGCAGGGAACAGGGAGGCACCGGGGAGCTGTTTTTT. As protein: CASREQGGTGELFF.